Presented here are 30 T cell receptor beta chains from one specimen sequenced in a study of cytotoxic CD8 clonotypes in ibrutinib-treated CLL. Produced via immunoSEQ multiplex PCR; TCRdb's table is partial and in-frame only. The data contain about 250,000 clones, under 80% of them singletons. This sample comprised PBMCs, obtained after 24 months of ibrutinib treatment. Source of these receptors: a human donor with chronic lymphocytic leukemia.

V and J are TRBV7-4 and TRBJ2-1; no clear D. Germline V CDR1 and CDR2: SGHVT, SQSDAQ. The CDR3 runs to 18 residues. Trimming took off 0 bases at V and 4 bases at J, with 19 bases between the two ends. The CDR3 nucleotides read TGTGCCAGCAGCTTAGCGCGAGATACTTGTAGGCCGTACAATGAGCAGTTCTTC. This translates into CASSLARDTCRPYNEQFF.

The rearrangement uses TRBV5-1 and TRBJ2-1; possibly TRBD2 for D (6 bases). The germline CDR1 and CDR2 sequences are SGHRS and YFSETQ. This CDR3 spans 14 amino acids. The germline V and J ends were trimmed by 3 bases and 1 base, with 8 bases remaining between them. Here the CDR3 reads CASSSGESYNEQFF. The CDR3 region has the DNA TGCGCCAGCAGCTCGGGAGAGTCCTACAATGAGCAGTTCTTC.

V gene TRBV6-5 combines with J gene TRBJ1-1; 9 bases are shared with TRBD1. Germline lookup yields CDR1 MNHEY and CDR2 SVGAGI. With 4 bases clipped from V and 6 bases from J, the junction kept 0 bases outside the gene matches. The CDR3 loop spans 12 amino acids. CDR3 in amino acids: CASSWTGAEAFF. CDR3 nucleotide sequence: TGTGCCAGCAGTTGGACAGGGGCTGAAGCTTTCTTT.

This CDR3 is CASSHDRGEQYF. CDR3 bases: TGTGCCAGCAGCCATGACAGGGGCGAGCAGTACTTC. V is TRBV7-9 and J is TRBJ2-7, with TRBD1 matching over 8 bases. Germline CDR1 is SEHNR and CDR2 is FQNEAQ (reference sequence). The J segment lost 6 bases and the V segment lost 5 bases, leaving 3 bases of the junction unmatched. The CDR3 length is 12 residues. The full variable domain, rest sourced from reference TRBV7-9 and TRBJ2-7, is DTGVSQNPRHKITKRGQNVTFRCDPISEHNRLYWYRQTLGQGPEFLTYFQNEAQLEKSRLLSDRFSAERPKGSFSTLEIQRTEQGDSAMYLCASSHDRGEQYFGPGTRLTVT.

This chain connects TRBV6-5 to TRBJ1-5, with TRBD1 as a possible D gene (6 bases). The germline gives CDR1 MNHEY, CDR2 SVGAGI. The CDR3 totals 15 residues. With 6 bases removed from V and 4 bases from J, the gap between germline ends came to 16 bases. The CDR3 coding sequence is TGTGCCAGCAGCGCCCTCGGACAGTTAAATCAGCCCCAGCATTTT. This gives the protein CASSALGQLNQPQHF.

The chain has TRBV2 and TRBJ2-2; 7 bases map to TRBD1. The V and J ends lost 8 bases and 4 bases, in that order; junction bases with no gene match: 4. CDR3 size: 13 residues. CDR1 SNHLY and CDR2 FYNNEI come from the germline V gene. CDR3 loop: CASRDSFTGELFF. CDR3 in DNA: TGTGCCAGCCGGGACAGTTTCACCGGGGAGCTGTTTTTT.

The rearrangement uses TRBV18 and TRBJ2-5; no definite D call. CDR1 is KGHSH and CDR2 is LQKENI in the germline V gene. V gave up 2 bases and J gave up 2 bases, with 6 bases separating them. The CDR3 sequence is 13 residues long. This CDR3 is CASSPDLQETQYF. The DNA of the CDR3 is TGTGCCAGCTCACCAGACTTGCAAGAGACCCAGTACTTC.

This clone has just a few counts. CDR3 sequence: CASSGTGVNTEAFF. CDR3 DNA sequence: TGCGCCAGCAGCGGGACAGGGGTGAACACTGAAGCTTTCTTT. V usage is TRBV5-1 and J usage is TRBJ1-1; 10 bases map to TRBD1. J lost 0 bases, V lost 4 bases, and 0 bases had no gene match. The CDR3 is 14 amino acids. Germline values: CDR1 SGHRS, CDR2 YFSETQ.

The chain carries TRBV19 and TRBJ1-5; TRBD1 aligns across 11 bases. This CDR3 contains 14 residues. Looked up from germline, CDR1 is LNHDA and CDR2 is SQIVND (reference sequence). J gave up 6 bases and V 7 bases, and 5 bases lay outside the gene matches. This chain's CDR3 is CASMGTGGTQPQHF. CDR3 nucleotides: TGTGCCAGTATGGGGACAGGGGGGACTCAGCCCCAGCATTTT.

The J gene is TRBJ2-7, the V gene TRBV2; D is unclear. This CDR3 has 16 residues. CDR1 and CDR2 from the germline V gene are SNHLY and FYNNEI. With 6 bases removed from V and 5 bases from J, the gap between germline ends came to 23 bases. CDR3 DNA: TGTGCCAGCAGAGCTGCCGTTTTAGTGAGTGGCGACGAGCAGTACTTC. It codes for CASRAAVLVSGDEQYF. The full variable domain, its missing parts supplied by reference TRBV2 and TRBJ2-7, is EPEVTQTPSHQVTQMGQEVILRCVPISNHLYFYWYRQILGQKVEFLVSFYNNEISEKSEIFDDQFSVERPDGSNFTLKIRSTKLEDSAMYFCASRAAVLVSGDEQYFGPGTRLTVT.

The chain combines TRBV25-1 with TRBJ2-5, with 7 nucleotides matching TRBD2. CDR1 is MGHDK, CDR2 SYGVNS, per germline. After removal of 4 bases from V and 4 bases from J, the junction contained 6 bases not matched to a gene. CDR3 length: 14 amino acids. As DNA, the CDR3 is TGTGCCAGCAGTGGTTGGGAGGGCCGAGAGACCCAGTACTTC. This encodes CASSGWEGRETQYF.

The chain has TRBV10-1 and TRBJ2-5; 13 bases fit TRBD2. Germline V lookup: CDR1 WNHNN, CDR2 SYGVQD (reference sequence). This CDR3 spans 16 amino acids. J was trimmed by 5 bases and V by 5 bases; bases with no gene match: 8. CDR3 in amino acids: CASSLGLAGDRETQYF. The CDR3 DNA reads as TGCGCCAGCAGTCTTGGACTAGCGGGAGACCGGGAGACCCAGTACTTC.

CDR3 residues: CASSFFVGNTIYF. DNA for the CDR3: TGTGCCAGCAGCTTCTTTGTTGGAAACACCATATATTTT. The chain employs TRBV11-1 and TRBJ1-3, with unresolved D. Trimming left V 3 bases short and J 3 bases short, with 6 bases between. The CDR3 length is 13 residues. Germline CDR1 SGHAT, CDR2 FQDESV (reference sequence).

A single count supports this clone. The chain uses TRBV5-1 and TRBJ1-1, with D hard to call. V was pared by 3 bases and J by 7 bases, with 13 bases between. The CDR3 covers 13 residues. Germline V gene lookup returns CDR1 SGHRS and CDR2 YFSETQ. The CDR3 loop is CASSSLGHGEAFF. The CDR3 region has the DNA TGCGCCAGCAGCTCGTTAGGTCATGGTGAAGCTTTCTTT.

The chain couples TRBV6-6 to TRBJ1-5; no clear D. The germline gives CDR1 MNHNY, CDR2 SVGAGI (reference sequence). Trimming took 1 base from V and 2 from J, leaving 12 bases between them. The CDR3 runs to 16 residues. The CDR3 region has the DNA TGTGCCAGCAGTTACTATACGGGAGTGGGCAATCAGCCCCAGCATTTT. It encodes CASSYYTGVGNQPQHF.

The chain has TRBV7-3 and TRBJ1-2; D is uncertain. Trimming took off 2 bases at V and 7 bases at J, with 17 bases between the two ends. From germline, CDR1 is SGHTA and CDR2 FQGTGA. The CDR3 loop spans 15 amino acids. CDR3 amino acids: CASSLGMGVASGYTF. In nucleotides, the CDR3 is TGTGCCAGCAGCTTAGGTATGGGTGTTGCGAGTGGCTACACCTTC.

The rearrangement links TRBV29-1 to TRBJ2-2, with TRBD2 matching 8 bases. CDR1 is SQVTM, CDR2 ANQGSEA, per germline. The CDR3 is made up of 14 amino acids. V shed 3 bases and J 5 bases; nucleotides not matched to a gene: 5. The CDR3 DNA is TGCAGCGTTGAGGGGACTAGTAGAACCGGGGAGCTGTTTTTT. Translated: CSVEGTSRTGELFF.

The chain uses TRBV7-9 and TRBJ2-3; D gene unclear. The CDR3 has 13 amino acids. Germline V lookup: CDR1 SEHNR, CDR2 FQNEAQ (reference sequence). V shed 8 bases and J shed 0 bases, with 9 bases lying between them. This chain's CDR3 is CASHPPSTDTQYF. The DNA of the CDR3 is TGTGCCAGCCACCCCCCCAGCACAGATACGCAGTATTTT.

V is TRBV5-1 and J is TRBJ2-7, with D perhaps matching TRBD2 (6 bases). Germline CDR1 is SGHRS and CDR2 is YFSETQ. The CDR3 is 16 amino acids. Trimming pared 1 base from V and 5 bases from J, leaving 19 bases between. CDR3 loop: CASSLNVVGSTHEQYF. CDR3 bases: TGCGCCAGCAGCTTGAATGTGGTCGGGAGTACCCACGAGCAGTACTTC.

The chain links TRBV18 to TRBJ2-7; D remains unclear. This CDR3 spans 13 amino acids. Trimming cost V 4 bases and J 1 base, with 8 bases left between them. CDR1 and CDR2 (germline): KGHSH, LQKENI. CDR3 in amino acids: CASSRERSYEQYF. DNA for the CDR3: TGTGCCAGCTCACGGGAACGTTCCTACGAGCAGTACTTC. The whole variable domain, remainder taken from reference TRBV18 and TRBJ2-7, is NAGVMQNPRHLVRRRGQEARLRCSPMKGHSHVYWYRQLPEEGLKFMVYLQKENIIDESGMPKERFSAEFPKEGPSILRIQQVVRGDSAAYFCASSRERSYEQYFGPGTRLTVT.

This clone was seen only a few times. This chain links TRBV6-5 with TRBJ2-7; 9 bases align to TRBD2. The germline V gene encodes CDR1 MNHEY and CDR2 SVGAGI. V shed 6 bases, J shed 5 bases, and the junction held 8 bases outside the gene matches. This CDR3 is built from 14 residues. CDR3 residues: CASRPPGLAHEQYF. The DNA for the CDR3 is TGTGCCAGCAGGCCACCGGGACTAGCCCACGAGCAGTACTTC.

This chain uses TRBV21-1 with TRBJ2-2. TRBV21-1 is recorded as a pseudogene. There are 16 residues in the CDR3. The CDR3 sequence: CASSKVGLVVPGELFF. The CDR3 coding sequence is TGTGCCAGCAGCAAAGTTGGGCTAGTAGTCCCCGGGGAGCTGTTTTTT.

The chain carries TRBV10-3 and TRBJ1-4; TRBD1 might be the D (5 bases). CDR3 length equals 15 residues. V lost 0 bases and J lost 3, with 8 bases in between. Germline V CDR1 and CDR2: ENHRY, SYGVKD. The CDR3 coding sequence is TGTGCCATCAGTGAGTCCGGGGGGGCTAATGAAAAACTGTTTTTT. Its translation: CAISESGGANEKLFF.

In this sample, this clone turned up once. The chain couples TRBV29-1 to TRBJ2-3, with a possible D match to TRBD1 (6 bases). Trimming cost V 5 bases and J 4 bases, with 10 bases left between them. CDR1 SQVTM and CDR2 ANQGSEA come from the germline V gene. The length of the CDR3 is 12 residues. As DNA, the CDR3 is TGCAGCGTTAATACAGGGCCAGATACGCAGTATTTT. Translated, it gives CSVNTGPDTQYF.

The CDR3 bases are TGTGCCAGCAGGGCAGGGGAAGGTTGGACTGAAGCTTTCTTT. Translation: CASRAGEGWTEAFF. V and J are TRBV11-2 and TRBJ1-1; D is possibly TRBD1 (6 bases). The CDR3 is 14 residues long. V gave up 6 bases and J gave up 5 bases, with 16 bases separating them. Germline values: CDR1 SGHAT, CDR2 FQNNGV.

As DNA, the CDR3 is TGTGCCAGTAGTATAGTGCAGGGGGCCGGGGAGACCCAGTACTTC. It is translated as CASSIVQGAGETQYF. V gene TRBV19 combines with J gene TRBJ2-5; 8 bases fit TRBD1. Germline V gives CDR1 LNHDA, CDR2 SQIVND (reference sequence). The V gene end was trimmed by 1 base and the J gene end by 5 bases; junction bases not matched to a gene: 6. The CDR3 totals 15 residues.

The chain joins TRBV19 to TRBJ1-4; D perhaps matches TRBD1 (5 bases). The germline V gene encodes CDR1 LNHDA and CDR2 SQIVND (reference sequence). V dropped 9 bases and J dropped 11 bases, with 13 bases sitting between them. CDR3 length: 11 amino acids. CDR3: CASLAGIKLFF. DNA of the CDR3: TGTGCCAGCTTGGCAGGGATCAAACTGTTTTTT.

The chain employs TRBV6-6 and TRBJ1-1; D is unresolved. V lost 3 bases and J lost 3, with 5 bases in between. The germline CDR1 and CDR2 sequences are MNHNY and SVGAGI (reference sequence). This CDR3 is built from 12 residues. Here the CDR3 DNA reads TGTGCCAGCAGTTATAGTGACACTGAAGCTTTCTTT. Residues: CASSYSDTEAFF.

Of note for this clone: The junction differs from germline at one of its ends, possibly a read error. Other DNA sequences of this sample code for an identical CDR3. The chain combines TRBV5-1 with TRBJ2-7; the D gene could be TRBD1 or TRBD2 (5 bases each). The length of the CDR3 is 13 residues. Germline CDR1 is SGHRS and CDR2 is YFSETQ. DNA for the CDR3: TGCGCCAGCAGCGAACCGGGGCGGCCTCCGACGACTTTC. Amino acids: CASSEPGRPPTTF.

The gene calls are TRBV5-1 and TRBJ2-7; 11 bases match TRBD2. The CDR3 is made up of 15 amino acids. In germline, CDR1 is SGHRS, CDR2 YFSETQ. With V trimmed by 4 bases and J by 7 bases, 10 bases remained unmatched. The CDR3 DNA sequence: TGCGCCAGCAGCCCTCAACTAGCGGGAGCGGAGGAGCAGTACTTC. This codes for CASSPQLAGAEEQYF. The full variable domain, rest sourced from reference TRBV5-1 and TRBJ2-7, is KAGVTQTPRYLIKTRGQQVTLSCSPISGHRSVSWYQQTPGQGLQFLFEYFSETQRNKGNFPGRFSGRQFSNSRSEMNVSTLELGDSALYLCASSPQLAGAEEQYFGPGTRLTVT.